This TCR beta chain was found in a study of T cell responses to AZD1222 COVID-19 vaccine (dated by TCRdb to the early 2020s). Notes on the research overall: TCR sequencing covered 230 to 250 trial participants: 207 given two doses of AZD1222 and about 26 given two doses of MenACWY control vaccine. Trial participants were enrolled by age into 18-55, 56-69 and 70-plus year subgroups, with around 150, 28 and 57 TCR-sequenced participants respectively.

Concerning this clone itself: Its specific antigen is unknown. Nothing much larger sits one base from this clone, and base qualities are not available.

The intended sense of this specimen's time point label: about 28 days (+/-7) after the second vaccine dose. AZD1222 recipients whose second dose came at about 4 weeks and those whose second dose came at about 12 weeks were combined into one group, since spike-specific TCR depth and breadth did not differ between the two schedules. Vaccinee samples were obtained from the UK trials COV001 and COV002, which included a single-blind randomized controlled phase 2/3 trial of AZD1222 (ChAdOx1 nCoV-19) in healthy adults. Trial participant PBMC samples were collected at day 0 and day 28 after the second dose for TCRbeta chain sequencing. Study-wide conclusions, independent of this receptor: The vaccine-associated CD4 TCRs covered the entire spike protein, and the dominant responses fell in regions 160-218 and 743-854. Reportedly, almost half of the unique spike-specific TCRs recognized epitopes lying outside the regions that are mutated in the B.1.351 and B.1.1.7 variants. Participants were mostly white British, with more females than males. The authors suggested clonal diversity may have been underestimated. Because no day 14 peak-response samples were available, repertoires were characterized only after the peak T cell response. Only a handful of AZD1222 recipients were SARS-CoV-2 seropositive at baseline, limiting conclusions about previously exposed vaccinees. In the small 56-69-year group, the increase in depth fell short of significance, most likely because of low power. Spike-specific TCR breadth and depth rose significantly after two AZD1222 doses compared with day 0 and with MenACWY recipients.

The CDR3 regions of human TCRbeta chains were analyzed by immunosequencing. As for the original processing: Repertoire TCRs were checked for matches against a reference library of SARS-CoV-2-specific TCRs that had been generated using the MIRA antigen-specificity platform. Breadth meant the fraction of unique TCRs that were SARS-CoV-2-associated, whereas depth meant the fraction of total T cells that were SARS-CoV-2-associated. Using the MIRA data, every spike-specific TCR was mapped to the spike region that the TCR reacted to and assigned to either a CD4 or a CD8 class. Log10-transformed breadth and depth values were compared by one-way ANOVA with Sidak's multiple comparisons tests. The table was pulled from immuneACCESS by TCRdb, which kept in-frame rearrangements only. Such tables lose some clones; where checked, under half of the loss comes from unresolved V genes, and the rest has no known cause. That table furnishes V, J and clone size, whereas the DNA furnished D and trimming. This sample holds fewer than 120,000 clones; approximately 92% were observed only once. About 2.6% of the sample rests with the top ten.

This TCR came from an adult who received the AZD1222 COVID-19 vaccine. Sequenced material: peripheral blood, taken 28 days after the second AZD1222 dose.

CDR3 protein: CASRMLRGRISDTQYF. The bases are TGCGCCAGCAGGATGTTGAGGGGCCGGATCTCAGATACGCAGTATTTT. The chain links TRBV5-1 with TRBJ2-3; the D segment might be TRBD1 or TRBD2, since each matches 5 bases. The CDR3 numbers 16 residues from cysteine through phenylalanine. Kept here is only the CDR3 DNA, which spans 48 bases and is read in frame from base 1. The germline V gene provides CDR1 SGHRS and CDR2 YFSETQ. Relative to germline, V is 5 bases shorter and J is 4 bases shorter, with 20 bases between their ends.